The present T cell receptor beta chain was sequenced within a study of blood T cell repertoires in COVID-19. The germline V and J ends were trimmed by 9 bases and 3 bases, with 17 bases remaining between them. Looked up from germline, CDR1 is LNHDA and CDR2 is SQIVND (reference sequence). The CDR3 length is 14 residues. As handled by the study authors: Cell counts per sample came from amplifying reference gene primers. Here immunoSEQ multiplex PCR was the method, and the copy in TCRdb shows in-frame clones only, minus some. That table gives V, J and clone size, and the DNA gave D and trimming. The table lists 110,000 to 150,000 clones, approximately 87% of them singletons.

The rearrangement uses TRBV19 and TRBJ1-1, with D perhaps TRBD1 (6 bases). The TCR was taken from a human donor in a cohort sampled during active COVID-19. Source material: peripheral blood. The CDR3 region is CASHSATGYTEAFF. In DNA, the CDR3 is TGTGCCAGCCACTCGGCGACAGGCTACACTGAAGCTTTCTTT.